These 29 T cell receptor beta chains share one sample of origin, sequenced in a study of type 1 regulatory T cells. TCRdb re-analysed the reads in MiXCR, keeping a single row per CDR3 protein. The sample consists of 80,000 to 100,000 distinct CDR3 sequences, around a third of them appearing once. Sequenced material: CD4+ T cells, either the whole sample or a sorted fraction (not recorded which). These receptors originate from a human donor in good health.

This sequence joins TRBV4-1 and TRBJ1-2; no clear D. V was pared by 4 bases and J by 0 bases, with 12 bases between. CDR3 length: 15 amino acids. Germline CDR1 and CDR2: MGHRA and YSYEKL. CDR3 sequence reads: CASSPGGRPNYGYTF. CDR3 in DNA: TGCGCCAGCAGCCCAGGTGGCCGTCCTAACTATGGCTACACCTTC.

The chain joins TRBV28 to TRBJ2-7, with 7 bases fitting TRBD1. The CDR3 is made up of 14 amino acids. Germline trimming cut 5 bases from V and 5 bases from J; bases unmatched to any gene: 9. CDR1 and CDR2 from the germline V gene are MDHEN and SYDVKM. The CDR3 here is CASSRGQRIHEQYF. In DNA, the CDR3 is TGTGCCAGCAGTCGGGGACAGAGGATACACGAGCAGTACTTC. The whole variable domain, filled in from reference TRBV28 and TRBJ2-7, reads DVKVTQSSRYLVKRTGEKVFLECVQDMDHENMFWYRQDPGLGLRLIYFSYDVKMKEKGDIPEGYSVSREKKERFSLILESASTNQTSMYLCASSRGQRIHEQYFGPGTRLTVT.

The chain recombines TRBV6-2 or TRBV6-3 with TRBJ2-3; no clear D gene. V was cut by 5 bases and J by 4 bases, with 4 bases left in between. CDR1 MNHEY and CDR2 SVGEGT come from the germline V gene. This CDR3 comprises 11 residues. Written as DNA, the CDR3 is TGTGCCAGCAGTACCCCAGATACGCAGTATTTT. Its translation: CASSTPDTQYF.

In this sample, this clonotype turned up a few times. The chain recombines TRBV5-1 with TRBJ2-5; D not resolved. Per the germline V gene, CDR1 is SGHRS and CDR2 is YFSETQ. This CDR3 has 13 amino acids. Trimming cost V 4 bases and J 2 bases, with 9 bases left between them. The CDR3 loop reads CASSGGGQETQYF. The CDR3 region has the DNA TGCGCCAGCAGCGGTGGCGGTCAAGAGACCCAGTACTTC.

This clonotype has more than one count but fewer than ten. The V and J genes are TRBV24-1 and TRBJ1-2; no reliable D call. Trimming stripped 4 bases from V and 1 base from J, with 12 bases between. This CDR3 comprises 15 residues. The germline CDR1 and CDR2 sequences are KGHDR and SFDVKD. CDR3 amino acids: CATSEAGPFNYGYTF. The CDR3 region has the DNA TGTGCCACCAGTGAGGCCGGTCCCTTTAACTATGGCTACACCTTC.

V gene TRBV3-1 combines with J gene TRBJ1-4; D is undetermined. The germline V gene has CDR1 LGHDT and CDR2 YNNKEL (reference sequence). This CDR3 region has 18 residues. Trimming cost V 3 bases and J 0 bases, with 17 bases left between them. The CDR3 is CASSHSTMSVATNEKLFF. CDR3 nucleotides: TGTGCCAGCAGCCACTCCACGATGAGTGTTGCAACTAATGAAAAACTGTTTTTT.

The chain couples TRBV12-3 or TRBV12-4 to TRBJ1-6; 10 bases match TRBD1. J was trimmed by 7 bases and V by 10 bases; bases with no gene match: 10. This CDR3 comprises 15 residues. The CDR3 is CATSRTGGGNSPLHF. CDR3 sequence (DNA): TGTGCCACCTCACGGACAGGGGGAGGAAATTCACCCCTCCACTTT.

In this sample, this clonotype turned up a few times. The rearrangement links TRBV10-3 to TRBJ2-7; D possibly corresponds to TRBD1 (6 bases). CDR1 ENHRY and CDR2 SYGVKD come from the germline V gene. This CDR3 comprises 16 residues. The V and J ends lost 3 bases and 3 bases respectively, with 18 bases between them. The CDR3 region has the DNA TGTGCCATCAGTGAAAGAGGGGCCAGGGGATACTACGAGCAGTACTTC. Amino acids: CAISERGARGYYEQYF.

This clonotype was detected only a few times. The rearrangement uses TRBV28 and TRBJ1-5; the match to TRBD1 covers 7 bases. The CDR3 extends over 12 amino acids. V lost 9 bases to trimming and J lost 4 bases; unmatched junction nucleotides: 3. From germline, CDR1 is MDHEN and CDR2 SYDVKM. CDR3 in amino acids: CASWTGNQPQHF. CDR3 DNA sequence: TGTGCCAGTTGGACAGGTAATCAGCCCCAGCATTTT.

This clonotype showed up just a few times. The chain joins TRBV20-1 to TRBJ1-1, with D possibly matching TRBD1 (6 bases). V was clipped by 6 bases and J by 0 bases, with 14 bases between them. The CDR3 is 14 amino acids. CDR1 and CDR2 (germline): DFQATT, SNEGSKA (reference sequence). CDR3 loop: CSAQVGGVNTEAFF. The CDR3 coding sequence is TGCAGTGCGCAGGTCGGGGGCGTGAACACTGAAGCTTTCTTT.

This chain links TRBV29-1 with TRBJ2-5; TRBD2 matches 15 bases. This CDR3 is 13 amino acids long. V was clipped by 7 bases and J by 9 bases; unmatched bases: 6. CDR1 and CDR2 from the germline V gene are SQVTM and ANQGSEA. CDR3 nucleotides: TGCAGCGCAGCCGGGACTAGCGGGGGGTCCCAGTACTTC. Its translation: CSAAGTSGGSQYF.

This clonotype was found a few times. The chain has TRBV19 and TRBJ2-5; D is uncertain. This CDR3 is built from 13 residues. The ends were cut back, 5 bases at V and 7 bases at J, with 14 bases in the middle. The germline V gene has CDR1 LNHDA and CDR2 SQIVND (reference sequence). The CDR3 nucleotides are TGTGCCAGTAGTCCTGGACCTACACGGACCCAGTACTTC. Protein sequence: CASSPGPTRTQYF.

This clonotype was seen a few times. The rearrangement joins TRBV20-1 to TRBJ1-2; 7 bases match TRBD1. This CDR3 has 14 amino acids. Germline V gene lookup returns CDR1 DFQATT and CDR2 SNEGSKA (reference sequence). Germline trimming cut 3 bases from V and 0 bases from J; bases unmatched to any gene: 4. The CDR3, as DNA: TGCAGTGCTAGTCCGGGACAGACTAACTATGGCTACACCTTC. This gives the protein CSASPGQTNYGYTF.

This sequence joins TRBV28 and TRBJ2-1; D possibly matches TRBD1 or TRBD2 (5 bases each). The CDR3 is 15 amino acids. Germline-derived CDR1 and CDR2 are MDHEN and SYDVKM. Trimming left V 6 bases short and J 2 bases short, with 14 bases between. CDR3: CASRKQGTAYNEQFF. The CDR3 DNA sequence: TGTGCCAGCAGAAAACAAGGGACCGCCTACAATGAGCAGTTCTTC.

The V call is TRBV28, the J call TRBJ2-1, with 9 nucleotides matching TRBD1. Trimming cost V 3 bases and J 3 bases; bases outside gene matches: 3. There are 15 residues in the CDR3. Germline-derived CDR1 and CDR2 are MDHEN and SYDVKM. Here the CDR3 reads CASSFGDRDYNEQFF. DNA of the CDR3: TGTGCCAGCAGTTTCGGGGACAGGGACTACAATGAGCAGTTCTTC.

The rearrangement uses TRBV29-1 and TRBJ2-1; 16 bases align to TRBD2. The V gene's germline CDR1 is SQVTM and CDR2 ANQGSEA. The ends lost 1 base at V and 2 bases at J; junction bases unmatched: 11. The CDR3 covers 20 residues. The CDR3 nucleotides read TGCAGCGTTGAAGCTCCCCGGGGACTAGCGGGAGGGAGGGCCTACAATGAGCAGTTCTTC. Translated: CSVEAPRGLAGGRAYNEQFF.

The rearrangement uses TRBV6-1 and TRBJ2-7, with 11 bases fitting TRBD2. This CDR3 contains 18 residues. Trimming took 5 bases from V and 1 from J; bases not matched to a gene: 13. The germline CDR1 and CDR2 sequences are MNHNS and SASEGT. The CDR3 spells CASSKTSGIRVGSYEQYF. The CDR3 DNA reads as TGTGCCAGCAGTAAGACTAGCGGGATAAGGGTTGGATCCTACGAGCAGTACTTC.

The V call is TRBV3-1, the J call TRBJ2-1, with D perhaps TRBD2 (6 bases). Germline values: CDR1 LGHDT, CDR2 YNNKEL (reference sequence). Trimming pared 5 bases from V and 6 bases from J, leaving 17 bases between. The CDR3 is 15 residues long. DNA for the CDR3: TGTGCCAGCAGCTACCTTTTCGGGAGCGGCAATGAGCAGTTCTTC. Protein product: CASSYLFGSGNEQFF.

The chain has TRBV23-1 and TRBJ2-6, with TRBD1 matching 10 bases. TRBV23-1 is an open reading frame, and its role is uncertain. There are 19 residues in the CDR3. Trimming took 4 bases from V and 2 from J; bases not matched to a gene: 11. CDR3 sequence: CASSPHPGQGLTGANVLTF. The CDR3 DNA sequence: TGCGCCAGCAGTCCCCATCCGGGACAGGGGTTGACTGGGGCCAACGTCCTGACTTTC.

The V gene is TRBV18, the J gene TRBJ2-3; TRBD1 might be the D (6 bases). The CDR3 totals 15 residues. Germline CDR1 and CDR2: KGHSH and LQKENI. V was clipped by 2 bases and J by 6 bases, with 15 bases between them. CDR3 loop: CASSPTRDRPDTQYF. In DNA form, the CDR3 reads TGTGCCAGCTCACCAACTAGAGACAGGCCGGATACGCAGTATTTT.

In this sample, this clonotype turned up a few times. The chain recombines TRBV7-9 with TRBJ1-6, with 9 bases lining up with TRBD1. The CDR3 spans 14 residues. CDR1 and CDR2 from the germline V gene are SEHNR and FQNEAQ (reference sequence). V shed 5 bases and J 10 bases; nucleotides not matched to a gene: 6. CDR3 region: CASSPGQGVSPLHF. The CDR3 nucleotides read TGTGCCAGCAGCCCGGGACAGGGAGTCTCACCCCTCCACTTT. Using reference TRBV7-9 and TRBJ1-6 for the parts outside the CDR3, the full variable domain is DTGVSQNPRHKITKRGQNVTFRCDPISEHNRLYWYRQTLGQGPEFLTYFQNEAQLEKSRLLSDRFSAERPKGSFSTLEIQRTEQGDSAMYLCASSPGQGVSPLHFGNGTRLTVT.

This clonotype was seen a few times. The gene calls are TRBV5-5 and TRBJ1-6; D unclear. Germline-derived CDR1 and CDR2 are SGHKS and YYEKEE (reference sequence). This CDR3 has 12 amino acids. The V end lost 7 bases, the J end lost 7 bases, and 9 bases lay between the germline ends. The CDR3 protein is CASQMSNSPLHF. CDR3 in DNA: TGTGCCAGCCAAATGAGCAATTCACCCCTCCACTTT.

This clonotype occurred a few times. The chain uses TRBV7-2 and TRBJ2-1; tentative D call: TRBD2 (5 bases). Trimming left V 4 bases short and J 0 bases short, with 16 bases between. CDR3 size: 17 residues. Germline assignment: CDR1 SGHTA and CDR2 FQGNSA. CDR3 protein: CASSSTRSAFSYNEQFF. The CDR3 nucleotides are TGTGCCAGCAGCTCTACTAGGAGCGCTTTCTCCTACAATGAGCAGTTCTTC. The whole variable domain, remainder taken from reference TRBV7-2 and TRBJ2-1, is GAGVSQSPSNKVTEKGKDVELRCDPISGHTALYWYRQSLGQGLEFLIYFQGNSAPDKSGLPSDRFSAERTGGSVSTLTIQRTQQEDSAVYLCASSSTRSAFSYNEQFFGPGTRLTVL.

The CDR3 bases are TGTGCCAGCAGTTATCTCCCCCCTAGACAGGGAGGAGGTCAGCCCCAGCATTTT. As protein: CASSYLPPRQGGGQPQHF. The chain combines TRBV27 with TRBJ1-5; 7 bases agree with TRBD1. The length of the CDR3 is 18 residues. V dropped 4 bases and J dropped 6; count of bases not matched to a gene: 18. CDR1 MNHEY and CDR2 SMNVEV come from the germline V gene (reference sequence).

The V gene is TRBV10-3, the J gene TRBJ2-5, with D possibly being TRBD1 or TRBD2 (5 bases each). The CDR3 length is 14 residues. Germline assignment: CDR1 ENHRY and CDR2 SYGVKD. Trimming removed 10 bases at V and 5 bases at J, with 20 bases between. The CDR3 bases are TGTGCCACCCGGCTGGATCAAGGGGAGGAGACCCAGTACTTC. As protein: CATRLDQGEETQYF.

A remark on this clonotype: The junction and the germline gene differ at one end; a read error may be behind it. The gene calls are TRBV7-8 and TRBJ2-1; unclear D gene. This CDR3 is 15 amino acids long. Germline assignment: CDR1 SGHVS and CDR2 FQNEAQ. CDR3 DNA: TGTGCCAGCAGCTTAGGGCGGCTAATGTCCAATGATCAGTTCTTC. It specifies CASSLGRLMSNDQFF.

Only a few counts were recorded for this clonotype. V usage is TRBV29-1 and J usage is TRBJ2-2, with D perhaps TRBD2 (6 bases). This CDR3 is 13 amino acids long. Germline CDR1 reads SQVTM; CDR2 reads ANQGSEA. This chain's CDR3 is CASLATNTGELFF. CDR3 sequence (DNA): TGCGCTTCCCTAGCGACAAACACCGGGGAGCTGTTTTTT.

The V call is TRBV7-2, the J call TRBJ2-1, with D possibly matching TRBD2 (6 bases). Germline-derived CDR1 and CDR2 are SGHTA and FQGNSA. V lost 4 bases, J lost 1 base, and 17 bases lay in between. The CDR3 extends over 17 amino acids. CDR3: CASSSSPGLQSYNEQFF. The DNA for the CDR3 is TGTGCCAGCAGCTCCTCACCCGGACTACAGTCCTACAATGAGCAGTTCTTC.

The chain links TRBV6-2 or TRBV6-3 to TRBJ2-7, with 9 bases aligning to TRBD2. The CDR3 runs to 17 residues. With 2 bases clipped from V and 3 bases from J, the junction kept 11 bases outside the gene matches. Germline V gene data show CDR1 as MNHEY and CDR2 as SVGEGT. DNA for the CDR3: TGTGCCAGCAGTTACAATTACCGGACTAGCGATAACTACGAGCAGTACTTC. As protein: CASSYNYRTSDNYEQYF.